The 6 T cell receptor beta chains in this list originate from one sample, sequenced in a study of cytomegalovirus exposure and HLA in healthy donors. In the PCR, 60 Vbeta and 13 Jbeta primers were used. The assay was immunoSEQ multiplex PCR, and TCRdb's table has in-frame clones only and misses some. In the table there are under 250,000 clones, 75% to 80% of which are singletons. Sequenced: PBMCs. Source of these receptors: a male donor in good health and CMV-seronegative.

The rearrangement joins TRBV5-5 to TRBJ1-5; a possible D gene is TRBD1 (5 bases). The CDR3 runs to 14 residues. V shed 5 bases and J shed 0 bases, with 9 bases lying between them. Germline V gives CDR1 SGHKS, CDR2 YYEKEE (reference sequence). The CDR3: CASRLTDSNQPQHF. The CDR3 DNA reads TGTGCCAGCAGGCTGACAGATAGCAATCAGCCCCAGCATTTT.

The chain is built from TRBV7-9 and TRBJ2-5, with 9 bases aligning to TRBD2. Germline CDR1 is SEHNR and CDR2 is FQNEAQ (reference sequence). The CDR3 is 19 amino acids. The V gene end was trimmed by 5 bases and the J gene end by 2 bases; junction bases not matched to a gene: 18. The CDR3 loop is CASSPASLAGPRGQETQYF. The CDR3 DNA reads as TGTGCCAGCAGCCCAGCTAGCCTAGCGGGACCTAGGGGGCAAGAGACCCAGTACTTC.

This chain joins TRBV4-3 and TRBJ2-3; 8 bases are shared with TRBD2. CDR3 length: 14 residues. Germline V CDR1 and CDR2: LGHNA, YSLEER. Trimming removed 5 bases from V and 2 bases from J; junction bases left unmatched: 3. The CDR3 sequence is CASSGRGATDTQYF. The DNA of the CDR3 is TGCGCCAGCAGCGGGCGGGGGGCCACAGATACGCAGTATTTT.

This clone appeared a single time. V gene TRBV19 combines with J gene TRBJ2-7, with a tentative D call TRBD2 (6 bases). V was shortened by 8 bases and J by 3 bases, with 14 bases between the two germline ends. The CDR3 has 13 amino acids. Germline-derived CDR1 and CDR2 are LNHDA and SQIVND (reference sequence). CDR3: CASSRGFNYEQYF. Here the CDR3 DNA reads TGTGCCAGTTCCCGGGGGTTTAACTACGAGCAGTACTTC.

The CDR3 DNA reads as TGTGCCAGCAGCCCACTAGATCCCGGGGACAATGAGCAGTTCTTC. This codes for CASSPLDPGDNEQFF. The chain joins TRBV4-2 to TRBJ2-1, with D possibly matching TRBD2 (5 bases). The V gene lost 4 bases and the J gene lost 5 bases, with 15 bases spanning the gap. This CDR3 contains 15 residues. Per germline, CDR1 LGHNA and CDR2 YNFKEQ.

This sequence joins TRBV28 and TRBJ1-6; 7 nucleotides align to TRBD1. Germline CDR1 reads MDHEN; CDR2 reads SYDVKM. V was pared by 5 bases and J by 5 bases, with 9 bases of the junction left unmatched. The CDR3 is made up of 16 amino acids. The CDR3 is CASSDPWTGDNSPLHF. CDR3 DNA sequence: TGTGCCAGCAGTGATCCTTGGACAGGAGATAATTCACCCCTCCACTTT.